The 10 T cell receptor beta chains reported below all come from one sample, sequenced in a study of blood T cell repertoires in COVID-19. Sequencing used immunoSEQ multiplex PCR; TCRdb keeps in-frame clones, though not all of them. This table has some 200,000 clones, around 94% appearing once. The sample was peripheral blood. These receptors all stem from a man aged 25 to 40 with COVID-19, enrolled during active disease.

This chain connects TRBV27 to TRBJ2-7; 9 bases map to TRBD2. V lost 2 bases and J lost 0; bases outside the gene matches: 2. This CDR3 region has 15 residues. Germline CDR1 is MNHEY and CDR2 is SMNVEV (reference sequence). The CDR3 bases are TGTGCCAGCAGTTTAAGCGGGGGGCACTCCTACGAGCAGTACTTC. It encodes CASSLSGGHSYEQYF.

V and J are TRBV5-1 and TRBJ1-2; D unclear. The CDR3 consists of 13 residues. Trimming pared 5 bases from V and 8 bases from J, leaving 16 bases between. The germline CDR1 and CDR2 sequences are SGHRS and YFSETQ. The CDR3 DNA is TGCGCCAGCAGGACCCCTGACATAGAAGGCTACACCTTC. This codes for CASRTPDIEGYTF. Filled out from reference TRBV5-1 and TRBJ1-2, the complete variable domain reads KAGVTQTPRYLIKTRGQQVTLSCSPISGHRSVSWYQQTPGQGLQFLFEYFSETQRNKGNFPGRFSGRQFSNSRSEMNVSTLELGDSALYLCASRTPDIEGYTFGSGTRLTVV.

The chain links TRBV6-6 to TRBJ2-2, with a possible D match to TRBD1 (6 bases). Deletions cut 6 bases from V and 1 base from J, with 15 bases between. This CDR3 is built from 16 residues. From germline, CDR1 is MNHNY and CDR2 SVGAGI (reference sequence). The CDR3 loop is CASSRTGPENTGELFF. CDR3 DNA sequence: TGTGCCAGCAGCCGCACAGGGCCCGAGAACACCGGGGAGCTGTTTTTT.

The rearrangement joins TRBV27 to TRBJ2-7; 7 nucleotides match TRBD2. There are 15 residues in the CDR3. CDR1 and CDR2 (germline): MNHEY, SMNVEV (reference sequence). V lost 4 bases and J lost 2; bases outside the gene matches: 8. The CDR3 nucleotides are TGTGCCAGCAGTTCCTGGACTAGTCACCCCTACGAGCAGTACTTC. Protein sequence: CASSSWTSHPYEQYF.

The V and J genes are TRBV19 and TRBJ2-5; D is perhaps TRBD1 (5 bases). This CDR3 is built from 14 residues. The V and J ends lost 7 bases and 2 bases respectively, with 14 bases between them. Germline loops: CDR1 LNHDA, CDR2 SQIVND (reference sequence). The CDR3 loop reads CASKPTAIQETQYF. CDR3 DNA sequence: TGTGCCAGTAAGCCGACAGCTATACAAGAGACCCAGTACTTC.

The chain uses TRBV27 and TRBJ2-7; 10 bases are shared with TRBD1. Per germline, CDR1 MNHEY and CDR2 SMNVEV (reference sequence). V was pared by 4 bases and J by 0 bases, with 3 bases of the junction left unmatched. The CDR3 consists of 15 residues. Written as DNA, the CDR3 is TGTGCCAGCAGTTCGGGACAGGGGTACTCCTACGAGCAGTACTTC. It encodes CASSSGQGYSYEQYF.

V usage is TRBV30 and J usage is TRBJ1-4, with D tentatively TRBD1 (6 bases). Germline-derived CDR1 and CDR2 are GTSNPN and SVGIG (reference sequence). V was trimmed by 0 bases and J by 6 bases, leaving 11 bases between them. The CDR3 has 14 residues. The CDR3 sequence: CAWSVRGSDEKLFF. The CDR3 DNA is TGTGCCTGGAGTGTAAGGGGGTCAGATGAAAAACTGTTTTTT.

The CDR3, as DNA: TGTGCCACCGAGGACAGCTATGGCTACACCTTC. Translation gives CATEDSYGYTF. V gene TRBV12-3 or TRBV12-4 combines with J gene TRBJ1-2, with D maybe TRBD1 (6 bases). Between the trimmed V and J ends, which lost 10 bases and 4 bases, there was a span of 10 bases. The CDR3 totals 11 residues.

CDR3 protein: CASSAHATGSGTDTQYF. The CDR3 nucleotides read TGTGCCAGCAGCGCCCACGCGACAGGGTCCGGCACAGATACGCAGTATTTT. The gene calls are TRBV9 and TRBJ2-3, with 7 bases matching TRBD1. The length of the CDR3 is 17 residues. CDR1 SGDLS and CDR2 YYNGEE come from the germline V gene. V trimming: 3 bases; J trimming: 1 base; junction bases outside the gene matches: 11.

The V and J genes are TRBV6-5 and TRBJ2-3, with TRBD2 as a possible D gene (6 bases). There are 14 residues in the CDR3. V was cut by 0 bases and J by 3 bases, with 7 bases left in between. CDR1 and CDR2 from the germline V gene are MNHEY and SVGAGI. CDR3 amino acids: CASSYSGTTDTQYF. CDR3 in DNA: TGTGCCAGCAGTTACTCCGGGACTACAGATACGCAGTATTTT.